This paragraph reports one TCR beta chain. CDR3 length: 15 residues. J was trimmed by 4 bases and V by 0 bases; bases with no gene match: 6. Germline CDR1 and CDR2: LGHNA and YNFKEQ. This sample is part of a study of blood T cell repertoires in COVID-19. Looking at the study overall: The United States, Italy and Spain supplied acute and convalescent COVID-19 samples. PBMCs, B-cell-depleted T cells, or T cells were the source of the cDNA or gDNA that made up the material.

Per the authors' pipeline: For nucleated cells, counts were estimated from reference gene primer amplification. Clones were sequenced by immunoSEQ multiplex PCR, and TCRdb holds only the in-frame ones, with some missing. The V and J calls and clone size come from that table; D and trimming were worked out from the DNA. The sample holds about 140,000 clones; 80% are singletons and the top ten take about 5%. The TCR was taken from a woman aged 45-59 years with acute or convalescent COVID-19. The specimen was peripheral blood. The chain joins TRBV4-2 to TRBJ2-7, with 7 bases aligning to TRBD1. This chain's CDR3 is CASSQDHAGGYEQYF. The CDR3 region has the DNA TGTGCCAGCAGCCAAGATCACGCAGGGGGTTACGAGCAGTACTTC.